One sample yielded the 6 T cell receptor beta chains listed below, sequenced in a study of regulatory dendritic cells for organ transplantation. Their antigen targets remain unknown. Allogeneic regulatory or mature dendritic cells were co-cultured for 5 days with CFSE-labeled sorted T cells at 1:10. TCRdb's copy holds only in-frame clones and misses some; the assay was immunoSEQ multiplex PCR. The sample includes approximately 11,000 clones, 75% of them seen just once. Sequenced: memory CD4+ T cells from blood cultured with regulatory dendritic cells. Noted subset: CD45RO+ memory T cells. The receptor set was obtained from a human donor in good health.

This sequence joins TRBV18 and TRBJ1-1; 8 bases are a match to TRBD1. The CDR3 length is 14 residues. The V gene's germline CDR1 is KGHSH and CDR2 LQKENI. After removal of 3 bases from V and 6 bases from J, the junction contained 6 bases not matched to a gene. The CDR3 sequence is CASSPDRVQSEAFF. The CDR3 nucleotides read TGTGCCAGCTCACCGGACAGGGTCCAGTCTGAAGCTTTCTTT.

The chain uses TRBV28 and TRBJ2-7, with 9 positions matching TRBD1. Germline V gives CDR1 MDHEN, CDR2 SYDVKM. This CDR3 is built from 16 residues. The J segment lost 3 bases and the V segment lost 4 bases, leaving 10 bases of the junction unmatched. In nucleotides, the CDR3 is TGTGCCAGCAGTTCGCAACCCGGGACAGGGTACTACGAGCAGTACTTC. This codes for CASSSQPGTGYYEQYF. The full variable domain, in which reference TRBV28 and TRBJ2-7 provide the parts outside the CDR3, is DVKVTQSSRYLVKRTGEKVFLECVQDMDHENMFWYRQDPGLGLRLIYFSYDVKMKEKGDIPEGYSVSREKKERFSLILESASTNQTSMYLCASSSQPGTGYYEQYFGPGTRLTVT.

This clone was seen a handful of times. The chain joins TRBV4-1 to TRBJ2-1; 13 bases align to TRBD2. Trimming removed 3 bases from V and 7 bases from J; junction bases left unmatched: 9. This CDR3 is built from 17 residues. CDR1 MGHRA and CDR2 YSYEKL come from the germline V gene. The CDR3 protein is CASSQTPGLAGLNEQFF. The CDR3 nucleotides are TGCGCCAGCAGCCAGACCCCGGGACTAGCGGGGTTGAATGAGCAGTTCTTC.

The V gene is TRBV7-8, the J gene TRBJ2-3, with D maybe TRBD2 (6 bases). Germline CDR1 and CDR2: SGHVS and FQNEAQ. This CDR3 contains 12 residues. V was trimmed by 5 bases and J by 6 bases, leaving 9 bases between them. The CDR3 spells CASSGRGDTQYF. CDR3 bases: TGTGCCAGCAGCGGTCGGGGGGATACGCAGTATTTT.

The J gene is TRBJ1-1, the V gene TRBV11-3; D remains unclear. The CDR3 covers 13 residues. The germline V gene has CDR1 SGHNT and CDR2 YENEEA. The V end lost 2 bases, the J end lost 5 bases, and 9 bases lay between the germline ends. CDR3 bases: TGTGCCAGCAGCTTAAACACGGGGACTGAAGCTTTCTTT. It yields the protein CASSLNTGTEAFF.

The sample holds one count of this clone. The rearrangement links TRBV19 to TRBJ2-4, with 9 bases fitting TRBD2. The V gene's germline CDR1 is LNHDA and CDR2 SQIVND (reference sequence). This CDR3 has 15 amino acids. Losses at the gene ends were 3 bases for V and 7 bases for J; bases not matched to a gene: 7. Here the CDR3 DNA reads TGTGCCAGTAGTATTTATGGCGGGGGGGCTAACATTCAGTACTTC. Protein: CASSIYGGGANIQYF.